This is a list of T cell receptor beta chains from one sample in a study of blood T cells in healthy people across ages. TCRdb reprocessed the 5' RACE reads with MiXCR, giving one entry per CDR3 protein. The table shows about 1 million distinct CDR3 sequences, with 45% occurring only once. The sample was blood. These receptors all come from a woman in her fifties or sixties in good health. Both conserved end residues are part of each CDR3. Each record gives: V gene, clone size, D gene, J gene, CDR3 DNA, CDR3 protein. A D gene is named only where the DNA matches it firmly. Clone size appears in some rows only: once, few, many, or a class for an expanded clone.

V gene: TRBV12-3/TRBV12-4; clone size: -; D gene: -; J gene: TRBJ1-2; CDR3 DNA: TGTGCCAGCAGTCGACAGTACAACTATGGCTACACCTTC; CDR3 protein: CASSRQYNYGYTF
V gene: TRBV28; clone size: few; D gene: TRBD2; J gene: TRBJ2-7; CDR3 DNA: TGTGCCAGCAGTCCACCTCGGGGAGGGAGCTCCTACGAGCAGTACTTC; CDR3 protein: CASSPPRGGSSYEQYF
V gene: TRBV7-9; clone size: -; D gene: TRBD2; J gene: TRBJ2-1; CDR3 DNA: TGTGCCAGCAGCTTCGGGACTAGCGTGAGGGGGTCGGATGAGCAGTTCTTC; CDR3 protein: CASSFGTSVRGSDEQFF
V gene: TRBV20-1; clone size: many; D gene: TRBD1; J gene: TRBJ2-7; CDR3 DNA: TGCAGTGCTAGAGATCGGGGACAGGGGTACGAGCAGTACTTC; CDR3 protein: CSARDRGQGYEQYF
V gene: TRBV24-1; clone size: few; D gene: -; J gene: TRBJ2-5; CDR3 DNA: TGTGCCACCAGTCGCGGGACTGGGGAGACCCAGTACTTC; CDR3 protein: CATSRGTGETQYF
V gene: TRBV29-1; clone size: once; D gene: TRBD1; J gene: TRBJ1-1; CDR3 DNA: TGCAGCGTTGACACAGGGGTGATCACTGAAGCTTTCTTT; CDR3 protein: CSVDTGVITEAFF
V gene: TRBV5-1; clone size: -; D gene: -; J gene: TRBJ2-7; CDR3 DNA: TGCGCCAGCAGCTTGGGAGCTAGCGAGTCCTACGAGCAGTACTTC; CDR3 protein: CASSLGASESYEQYF
V gene: TRBV11-2; clone size: -; D gene: TRBD2; J gene: TRBJ2-5; CDR3 DNA: TGTGCCAGCCGGAATGGGGAGGGTAGGGAGACCCAGTACTTC; CDR3 protein: CASRNGEGRETQYF
V gene: TRBV6-5; clone size: many; D gene: TRBD1; J gene: TRBJ2-7; CDR3 DNA: TGTGCCAGCAGTACGACAGGGACCTACGAGCAGTACTTC; CDR3 protein: CASSTTGTYEQYF
V gene: TRBV29-1; clone size: -; D gene: -; J gene: TRBJ2-7; CDR3 DNA: TGCAGCGCCCTGGGGCGGGTGGGCACCTACGAGCAGTACTTC; CDR3 protein: CSALGRVGTYEQYF
V gene: TRBV20-1; clone size: -; D gene: TRBD2; J gene: TRBJ2-3; CDR3 DNA: TGCAGTGCTAGAGCCCCGCAACCGCGAGCGGGAGCAGATACGCAGTATTTT; CDR3 protein: CSARAPQPRAGADTQYF
V gene: TRBV7-2; clone size: -; D gene: TRBD2; J gene: TRBJ2-7; CDR3 DNA: TGTGCCAGCAGCTCGGGACTAGCGGGAGCTCAGCGCTCCGACGAGCAGTACTTC; CDR3 protein: CASSSGLAGAQRSDEQYF
V gene: TRBV2; clone size: -; D gene: -; J gene: TRBJ2-1; CDR3 DNA: TGTGCCAGCAGTGAAGGACAGCCCTCCTACAATGAGCAGTTCTTC; CDR3 protein: CASSEGQPSYNEQFF
V gene: TRBV28; clone size: -; D gene: TRBD2; J gene: TRBJ2-5; CDR3 DNA: TGTGCCAGCAGTTTAGGATTCCAACTAGCGGTACCTACATATGAGCAGTACTTC; CDR3 protein: CASSLGFQLAVPTYEQYF
V gene: TRBV10-1; clone size: -; D gene: -; J gene: TRBJ2-5; CDR3 DNA: TGCGCCAGCAGTGAGTCCGGGAGAGCCGGAGAGACCCAGTACTTC; CDR3 protein: CASSESGRAGETQYF
V gene: TRBV29-1; clone size: -; D gene: TRBD2; J gene: TRBJ2-3; CDR3 DNA: TGCAGCGTTGGAGCAGCGGGACTCACAGATACGCGGTATTTT; CDR3 protein: CSVGAAGLTDTRYF
V gene: TRBV11-2; clone size: few; D gene: TRBD1; J gene: TRBJ2-7; CDR3 DNA: TGTGCCAGCAGCTTAGATAGGGACAGGGCCTACGAGCAGTACTTC; CDR3 protein: CASSLDRDRAYEQYF
V gene: TRBV27; clone size: once; D gene: -; J gene: TRBJ2-5; CDR3 DNA: TGTGCCAGCAGTGTGAGACAAGACAATGAGCAGTACTTC; CDR3 protein: CASSVRQDNEQYF
V gene: TRBV6-1; clone size: -; D gene: -; J gene: TRBJ1-2; CDR3 DNA: TGTGCCAGCAGTGAAGCGCGTGGGCGCAACCATGGCTACACCTTC; CDR3 protein: CASSEARGRNHGYTF
V gene: TRBV9; clone size: -; D gene: TRBD2; J gene: TRBJ2-5; CDR3 DNA: TGTGCCAGCAGCACGTCCGGGACTATCTTTGAGACCCAGTACTTC; CDR3 protein: CASSTSGTIFETQYF
V gene: TRBV5-1; clone size: -; D gene: TRBD2; J gene: TRBJ2-4; CDR3 DNA: TGCGCCAGCAAATCGGGACTAGCGTCCAACATTCAGTACTTC; CDR3 protein: CASKSGLASNIQYF
V gene: TRBV6-5; clone size: -; D gene: -; J gene: TRBJ2-3; CDR3 DNA: TGTGCCAGCAGTTACTCCCTAGACTCAAATACGCAGTATTTT; CDR3 protein: CASSYSLDSNTQYF
V gene: TRBV5-1; clone size: -; D gene: -; J gene: TRBJ1-1; CDR3 DNA: TGCGCCAGCAGCTTGGTAGACGGAATGAACACTGAAGCTTTCTTT; CDR3 protein: CASSLVDGMNTEAFF
V gene: TRBV7-2; clone size: -; D gene: TRBD2; J gene: TRBJ2-3; CDR3 DNA: TGTGCCAGCAGCTACGGAGGGACTAGCGGAAACACAGATACGCAGTATTTT; CDR3 protein: CASSYGGTSGNTDTQYF
V gene: TRBV27; clone size: -; D gene: TRBD1; J gene: TRBJ2-7; CDR3 DNA: TGTGCCAGCAGTTTAGAGAACAGGGGACCCTACGAGCAGTACTTC; CDR3 protein: CASSLENRGPYEQYF
V gene: TRBV5-1; clone size: -; D gene: TRBD1; J gene: TRBJ2-3; CDR3 DNA: TGCGCCAGCAGCACCTGGACAGGGGCAGATACGCAGTATTTT; CDR3 protein: CASSTWTGADTQYF
V gene: TRBV5-1; clone size: few; D gene: TRBD1; J gene: TRBJ2-3; CDR3 DNA: TGCGCCAGCAGCTCCCAGGGGGTAGTAGCAGATACGCAGTATTTT; CDR3 protein: CASSSQGVVADTQYF
V gene: TRBV20-1; clone size: -; D gene: TRBD2; J gene: TRBJ2-5; CDR3 DNA: TGCAGTGCGGGGACTGGGACTAGCGTGTACCAAGAGACCCAGTACTTC; CDR3 protein: CSAGTGTSVYQETQYF
V gene: TRBV11-2; clone size: -; D gene: -; J gene: TRBJ2-7; CDR3 DNA: TGTGCCAGCAGCCCTAGTTCTGGGGGTTACAATGAGCAGTACTTC; CDR3 protein: CASSPSSGGYNEQYF
V gene: TRBV3-1; clone size: -; D gene: -; J gene: TRBJ2-5; CDR3 DNA: TGTGCCAGCAGCCAAGATTTGGGGTTACGGGAGACCCAGTACTTC; CDR3 protein: CASSQDLGLRETQYF
V gene: TRBV20-1; clone size: -; D gene: TRBD2; J gene: TRBJ2-5; CDR3 DNA: TGCAGTGCTAGATCCGGGACTAGCGTCAAAGAGACCCAGTACTTC; CDR3 protein: CSARSGTSVKETQYF
V gene: TRBV7-9; clone size: -; D gene: TRBD2; J gene: TRBJ2-7; CDR3 DNA: TGTGCCAGCAGCTTAACTAGCGGGTCCGCCTCCTACGAGCAGTACTTC; CDR3 protein: CASSLTSGSASYEQYF
V gene: TRBV3-1; clone size: few; D gene: -; J gene: TRBJ2-5; CDR3 DNA: TGTGCCAGCAGCCAAGATGTTCAGGCCCTCCGCCTTCAAGAGACCCAGTACTTC; CDR3 protein: CASSQDVQALRLQETQYF
V gene: TRBV6-2/TRBV6-3; clone size: -; D gene: TRBD2; J gene: TRBJ2-1; CDR3 DNA: TGTGCCAGCAGTACACCTACTAGCGGGAGAGACAATGAGCAGTTCTTC; CDR3 protein: CASSTPTSGRDNEQFF
V gene: TRBV29-1; clone size: -; D gene: -; J gene: TRBJ2-5; CDR3 DNA: TGCAGCGTTGACCCCTTCGGGGAGACCCAGTACTTC; CDR3 protein: CSVDPFGETQYF
V gene: TRBV12-3/TRBV12-4; clone size: -; D gene: TRBD2; J gene: TRBJ2-7; CDR3 DNA: TGTGCCAGCAGTCCCCAACTAGCGGGACCCTACGAGCAGTACTTC; CDR3 protein: CASSPQLAGPYEQYF
V gene: TRBV10-3; clone size: few; D gene: -; J gene: TRBJ2-7; CDR3 DNA: TGTGCCATCGATAGTGGGGATTCCTACGAGCAGTACTTC; CDR3 protein: CAIDSGDSYEQYF
V gene: TRBV27; clone size: many; D gene: -; J gene: TRBJ2-5; CDR3 DNA: TGTGCCAGCAGAGGTCTAGGGGAGACCCAGTACTTC; CDR3 protein: CASRGLGETQYF
V gene: TRBV10-3; clone size: -; D gene: -; J gene: TRBJ2-7; CDR3 DNA: TGTGCCATGAAACAGGCTTGGGACTTCGAGCAGTACTTC; CDR3 protein: CAMKQAWDFEQYF
V gene: TRBV20-1; clone size: -; D gene: TRBD2; J gene: TRBJ2-1; CDR3 DNA: TGCAGTGCTGGTGGGGTAGCGGGAGGGTTAAATGAGCAGTTCTTC; CDR3 protein: CSAGGVAGGLNEQFF